The next 5 T cell receptor beta chains were all read from a single sample in a study of follicular helper T cells after annual influenza vaccination. Specified time point: 2015-2016 season, pre-vaccination. The method was immunoSEQ multiplex PCR; TCRdb's version includes in-frame clones alone and lacks a portion of them. Among a few thousand clones listed, 65% to 90% were seen once. Sample: CXCR5+ CD38- circulating T follicular helper cells from blood, taken on the day of influenza vaccination. Subset in this sample: circulating Tfh, non-naive CD4+CXCR5+PD-1+ (ICOS+CD38+ or ICOS-CD38-). All receptors derive from an adult who received the influenza vaccine.

The gene calls are TRBV7-2 and TRBJ1-2; D unresolved. This CDR3 contains 11 residues. Germline V CDR1 and CDR2: SGHTA, FQGNSA. Trimming stripped 6 bases from V and 3 bases from J, with 5 bases between. CDR3: CASRRDYGYTF. The CDR3 region has the DNA TGTGCCAGCAGGCGCGACTATGGCTACACCTTC. The full variable domain, completed using reference TRBV7-2 and TRBJ1-2, is GAGVSQSPSNKVTEKGKDVELRCDPISGHTALYWYRQSLGQGLEFLIYFQGNSAPDKSGLPSDRFSAERTGGSVSTLTIQRTQQEDSAVYLCASRRDYGYTFGSGTRLTVV.

The chain couples TRBV6-1 to TRBJ2-1; 10 positions match TRBD1. V shed 4 bases, J shed 4 bases, and the junction held 4 bases outside the gene matches. The CDR3 extends over 15 amino acids. The germline CDR1 and CDR2 sequences are MNHNS and SASEGT. The CDR3 region has the DNA TGTGCCAGCAGTGTTCGGGGACAGGGGTACAATGAGCAGTTCTTC. Protein product: CASSVRGQGYNEQFF.

This sequence joins TRBV19 and TRBJ2-5, with D maybe TRBD1 (6 bases). CDR3 size: 14 residues. CDR1 is LNHDA, CDR2 SQIVND, per germline (reference sequence). V dropped 0 bases and J dropped 3 bases, with 8 bases sitting between them. This CDR3 is CASSIDTGKETQYF. DNA for the CDR3: TGTGCCAGTAGTATAGATACAGGGAAAGAGACCCAGTACTTC.

This chain uses TRBV4-3 with TRBJ2-7, with D possibly being TRBD2 (6 bases). The V gene's germline CDR1 is LGHNA and CDR2 YSLEER. V lost 0 bases to trimming and J lost 4 bases, with 19 bases between them. The CDR3 is 17 amino acids. CDR3 amino acids: CASSQEPPGLSDYEQYF. The DNA of the CDR3 is TGCGCCAGCAGCCAAGAGCCCCCCGGACTATCCGATTACGAGCAGTACTTC.

This clone is a singleton in its sample. This rearrangement joins TRBV6-1 to TRBJ1-5, with D possibly matching TRBD1 (5 bases). The V gene's germline CDR1 is MNHNS and CDR2 SASEGT. The CDR3 covers 16 residues. V was clipped by 3 bases and J by 10 bases, with 22 bases between them. In DNA form, the CDR3 reads TGTGCCAGCAGTGACCTACAGGTTGCCTACTCTCGTCCCCAGCATTTT. Translation gives CASSDLQVAYSRPQHF.